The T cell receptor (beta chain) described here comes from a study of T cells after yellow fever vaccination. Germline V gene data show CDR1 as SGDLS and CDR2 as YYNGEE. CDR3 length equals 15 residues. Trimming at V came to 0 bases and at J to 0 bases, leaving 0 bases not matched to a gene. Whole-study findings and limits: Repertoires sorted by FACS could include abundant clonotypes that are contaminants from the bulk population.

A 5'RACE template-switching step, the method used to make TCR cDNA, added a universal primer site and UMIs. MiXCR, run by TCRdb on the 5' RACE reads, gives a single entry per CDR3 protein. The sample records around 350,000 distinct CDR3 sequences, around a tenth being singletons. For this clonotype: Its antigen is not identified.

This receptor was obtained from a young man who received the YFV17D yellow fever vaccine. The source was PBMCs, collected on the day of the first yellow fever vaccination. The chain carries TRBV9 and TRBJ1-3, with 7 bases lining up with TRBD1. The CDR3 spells CASSVGDSSGNTIYF. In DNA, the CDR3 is TGTGCCAGCAGCGTAGGGGACAGCTCTGGAAACACCATATATTTT.